Shown below are 11 T cell receptor beta chains from a single sample sequenced in a study of CD8+ T cells in alopecia areata. Sequencing used cDNA as its template, made by extracting RNA and reverse transcribing it. The protocol was immunoSEQ multiplex PCR, while the TCRdb copy is restricted to in-frame clones and leaves out a portion. The sample lists some 180,000 clones; approximately 55% were seen once. Described treatment: oral pan-JAK inhibitor, 5-10 mg twice daily. Specimen: CD8+ T cells sorted from blood, collected at week 24, from a patient treated with tofacitinib. The source is a human donor with alopecia areata.

The CDR3 DNA is TGTGCCAGCGCGGACAGGGATAGCAATCAGCCCCAGCATTTT. It yields the protein CASADRDSNQPQHF. This rearrangement joins TRBV27 to TRBJ1-5, with 8 bases fitting TRBD1. Germline CDR1 reads MNHEY; CDR2 reads SMNVEV (reference sequence). The V gene end was trimmed by 8 bases and the J gene end by 0 bases; junction bases not matched to a gene: 3. CDR3 size: 14 residues.

This clone turned up a few times. The V and J genes are TRBV29-1 and TRBJ2-1; D is possibly TRBD1 (6 bases). The CDR3 has 13 residues. Germline V gene sequence: CDR1 SQVTM, CDR2 ANQGSEA. V was clipped by 4 bases and J by 9 bases, with 16 bases between them. CDR3 sequence reads: CSVGTEAGIEQFF. The DNA of the CDR3 is TGCAGCGTTGGGACAGAGGCGGGTATTGAGCAGTTCTTC.

This chain links TRBV10-3 with TRBJ2-1; D call uncertain. V was clipped by 0 bases and J by 5 bases, with 8 bases between them. The CDR3 loop spans 14 amino acids. Per the germline V gene, CDR1 is ENHRY and CDR2 is SYGVKD. CDR3 protein: CAISESGNNNEQFF. CDR3 bases: TGTGCCATCAGTGAGTCGGGGAACAACAATGAGCAGTTCTTC.

The rearrangement joins TRBV19 to TRBJ1-2; D is perhaps TRBD1 (6 bases). V shed 6 bases and J shed 6 bases, with 14 bases lying between them. The germline V gene has CDR1 LNHDA and CDR2 SQIVND (reference sequence). This CDR3 is 13 amino acids long. DNA for the CDR3: TGTGCCAGTAGCCTAGGCAGGGGCGATGGCTACACCTTC. The encoded protein is CASSLGRGDGYTF.

CDR3 region: CASSLKGVPNFYGYTF. CDR3 in DNA: TGTGCCAGCAGTTTGAAGGGGGTTCCGAACTTCTATGGCTACACCTTC. The chain employs TRBV27 and TRBJ1-2; possible D gene TRBD1, 6 bases. CDR1 and CDR2 (germline): MNHEY, SMNVEV (reference sequence). The CDR3 runs 16 residues. The germline V and J ends were trimmed by 3 bases and 4 bases, with 18 bases remaining between them.

This chain links TRBV4-1 with TRBJ2-3; D may be TRBD2 (5 bases). Germline CDR1 and CDR2: MGHRA and YSYEKL. Between the trimmed V and J ends, which lost 5 bases and 5 bases, there was a span of 8 bases. CDR3 length equals 12 residues. Written as DNA, the CDR3 is TGCGCCAGCAGCGATACTAGAGATACGCAGTATTTT. It specifies CASSDTRDTQYF.

This clone was seen a few times. The rearrangement joins TRBV30 to TRBJ2-3, with D hard to call. With 2 bases removed from V and 2 bases from J, the gap between germline ends came to 14 bases. The germline V gene has CDR1 GTSNPN and CDR2 SVGIG (reference sequence). The CDR3 has 15 residues. CDR3 amino acids: CAWSSVERHTDTQYF. The CDR3 nucleotides read TGTGCCTGGAGTTCAGTAGAAAGGCACACAGATACGCAGTATTTT.

This clone was seen a handful of times. The chain combines TRBV29-1 with TRBJ2-1, with D uncertain. CDR3 size: 11 residues. Germline V gene lookup returns CDR1 SQVTM and CDR2 ANQGSEA. Trimming stripped 4 bases from V and 7 bases from J, with 8 bases between. The CDR3 nucleotides are TGCAGCGTTGTAAGGAAGAATGAGCAGTTCTTC. Translated: CSVVRKNEQFF.

V usage is TRBV28 and J usage is TRBJ2-1, with TRBD2 identical over 7 bases. Germline V gene sequence: CDR1 MDHEN, CDR2 SYDVKM. The CDR3 loop spans 15 amino acids. The junction had 7 bases not matched to a gene; V was cut back by 8 bases and J by 0 bases. This chain's CDR3 is CASETGTNSYNEQFF. The CDR3, as DNA: TGTGCCAGCGAGACCGGGACTAACTCCTACAATGAGCAGTTCTTC. Combining the CDR3 with reference TRBV28 and TRBJ2-1 gives the whole variable domain DVKVTQSSRYLVKRTGEKVFLECVQDMDHENMFWYRQDPGLGLRLIYFSYDVKMKEKGDIPEGYSVSREKKERFSLILESASTNQTSMYLCASETGTNSYNEQFFGPGTRLTVL.

This clone was seen a handful of times. V gene TRBV27 combines with J gene TRBJ1-5; 7 nucleotides agree with TRBD1. Trimming cost V 4 bases and J 7 bases; bases outside gene matches: 13. The CDR3 is 16 residues long. CDR1 MNHEY and CDR2 SMNVEV come from the germline V gene (reference sequence). The CDR3 DNA reads as TGTGCCAGCAGTTCGAAGAATACAGGGGCGGGACAGCCCCAGCATTTT. Amino acids: CASSSKNTGAGQPQHF.

The V gene is TRBV13, the J gene TRBJ1-2; D is ambiguous. Trimming pared 4 bases from V and 3 bases from J, leaving 9 bases between. There are 13 residues in the CDR3. Germline V gene sequence: CDR1 PRHDT, CDR2 FYEKMQ (reference sequence). The CDR3 here is CASSSGDYYGYTF. CDR3 bases: TGTGCCAGCAGCTCAGGTGACTACTATGGCTACACCTTC.